A single sample gave rise to the 9 T cell receptor beta chains below, sequenced in a study of T cell responses to AZD1222 COVID-19 vaccine (dated by TCRdb to about 2021). The library relied on the immunoSEQ multiplex PCR assay. The table comes from immuneACCESS by way of TCRdb, which keeps in-frame sequences with V and J called. Part of the clones is missing from these tables; in studies checked, under half for an unresolved V gene and the rest for unknown reasons. The sample contains fewer than 85,000 clones, around 89% of them found a single time. The ten largest clones take up approximately 30% of the sample. The sample's time point, from its label and the paper: baseline before first vaccination. This specimen was peripheral blood, taken on day 0 of AZD1222 vaccination. These TCRs come from an adult in good health.

V gene TRBV29-1 combines with J gene TRBJ1-1, with 7 bases that match TRBD1. This CDR3 has 12 amino acids. Germline V gene data show CDR1 as SQVTM and CDR2 as ANQGSEA. V shed 6 bases, J shed 3 bases, and the junction held 4 bases outside the gene matches. The CDR3, as DNA: TGCAGCGTGACAGGGATCGACACTGAAGCTTTCTTT. The encoded protein is CSVTGIDTEAFF.

The V gene is TRBV25-1, the J gene TRBJ1-2; D not certain. V was cut by 2 bases and J by 3 bases, with 13 bases left in between. The CDR3 is 15 amino acids. Germline V gene data show CDR1 as MGHDK and CDR2 as SYGVNS. CDR3 DNA sequence: TGTGCCAGCAGTGAAGGACTGACGGATGACTATGGCTACACCTTC. Translation: CASSEGLTDDYGYTF.

The genes are TRBV6-2 or TRBV6-3 and TRBJ1-6; D remains ambiguous. CDR3 size: 18 residues. Per germline, CDR1 MNHEY and CDR2 SVGEGT. V was pared by 0 bases and J by 6 bases, with 18 bases between. The CDR3 sequence is CASSYSSKRTQLNSPLHF. CDR3 DNA: TGTGCCAGCAGTTACTCTTCGAAGCGGACTCAACTTAATTCACCCCTCCACTTT.

V gene TRBV5-4 combines with J gene TRBJ2-7, with TRBD2 matching 9 bases. The germline CDR1 and CDR2 sequences are SGHNT and YYREEE (reference sequence). This CDR3 is built from 16 residues. J was trimmed by 6 bases and V by 0 bases; bases with no gene match: 10. The CDR3 is CASSLESRPAGGEQYF. The CDR3 DNA is TGTGCCAGCAGCTTGGAGTCGAGGCCAGCGGGAGGCGAGCAGTACTTC.

V gene TRBV5-1 combines with J gene TRBJ2-1, with TRBD2 matching 9 bases. Losses at the gene ends were 4 bases for V and 0 bases for J; bases not matched to a gene: 11. Germline-derived CDR1 and CDR2 are SGHRS and YFSETQ. This CDR3 has 18 amino acids. CDR3 sequence reads: CASSHRGTSRSSYNEQFF. The CDR3 DNA is TGCGCCAGCAGCCACCGAGGGACTAGCCGCAGCTCCTACAATGAGCAGTTCTTC.

The chain is built from TRBV5-4 and TRBJ1-2; 9 positions agree with TRBD1. From germline, CDR1 is SGHNT and CDR2 YYREEE (reference sequence). The CDR3 covers 16 residues. Trimming at V came to 4 bases and at J to 0 bases, leaving 7 bases not matched to a gene. CDR3: CASSQGQGKTNYGYTF. The CDR3 DNA follows: TGTGCCAGCAGCCAGGGACAGGGTAAAACTAACTATGGCTACACCTTC.

The CDR3 reads CASGPRTTEAFF. DNA for the CDR3: TGTGCCAGTGGACCCCGGACGACTGAAGCTTTCTTT. V and J are TRBV19 and TRBJ1-1; D not certain. Germline V gives CDR1 LNHDA, CDR2 SQIVND (reference sequence). The CDR3 has 12 amino acids. The ends were cut back, 8 bases at V and 5 bases at J, with 12 bases in the middle.

This chain connects TRBV2 to TRBJ2-2; D is unclear. The length of the CDR3 is 14 residues. V gave up 4 bases and J gave up 1 base, with 7 bases separating them. Germline CDR1 is SNHLY and CDR2 is FYNNEI. This CDR3 is CASSADWNTGELFF. In nucleotides, the CDR3 is TGTGCCAGCAGTGCAGACTGGAACACCGGGGAGCTGTTTTTT. Supplemented by reference TRBV2 and TRBJ2-2, the full variable domain reads EPEVTQTPSHQVTQMGQEVILRCVPISNHLYFYWYRQILGQKVEFLVSFYNNEISEKSEIFDDQFSVERPDGSNFTLKIRSTKLEDSAMYFCASSADWNTGELFFGEGSRLTVL.

The rearrangement links TRBV11-2 to TRBJ2-7, with D possibly called TRBD1 or TRBD2 (5 bases each). V was clipped by 4 bases and J by 1 base, with 8 bases between them. The V gene's germline CDR1 is SGHAT and CDR2 FQNNGV. The CDR3 spans 13 residues. CDR3 sequence: CASSSGRSYEQYF. DNA for the CDR3: TGTGCCAGCAGCTCGGGACGGTCCTACGAGCAGTACTTC.